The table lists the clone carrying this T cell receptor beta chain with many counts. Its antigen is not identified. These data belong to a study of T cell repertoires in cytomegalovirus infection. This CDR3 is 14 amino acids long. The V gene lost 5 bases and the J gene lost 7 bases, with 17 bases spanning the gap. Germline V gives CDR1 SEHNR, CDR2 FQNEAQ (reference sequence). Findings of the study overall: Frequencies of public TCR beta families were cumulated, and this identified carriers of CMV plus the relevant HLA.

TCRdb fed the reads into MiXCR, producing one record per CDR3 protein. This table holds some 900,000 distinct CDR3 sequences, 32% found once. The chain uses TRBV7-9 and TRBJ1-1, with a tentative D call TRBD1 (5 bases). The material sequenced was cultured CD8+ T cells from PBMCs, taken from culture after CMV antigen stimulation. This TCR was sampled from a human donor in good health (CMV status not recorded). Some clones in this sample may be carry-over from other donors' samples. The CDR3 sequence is CASSQATRQNEAFF. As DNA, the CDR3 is TGTGCCAGCAGCCAAGCGACCAGACAGAATGAAGCTTTCTTT.